This T cell receptor beta chain was captured by sequencing in a study of cytomegalovirus exposure and HLA in healthy donors. Study details: There were 350 to 400 genotyped donors. Of these, roughly 82% fell in the genetic ancestry cluster associated with self-reported Caucasian donors. General study points: Trimming of TCR beta V- and J-genes showed a link, identified in a later analysis, to a missense DCLRE1C variant. In a later analysis, DRB1 alleles had the most associated TCRs; HLA-C alleles the fewest.

Unmatched junction bases numbered 9, after V lost 4 bases and J lost 9 bases. Germline CDR1 and CDR2: LGHNA and YSLEER. The CDR3 covers 14 residues. Turning to this clone: The antigen is undetermined.

The PCR ran on 60 Vbeta and 13 Jbeta primers. Libraries were prepared by immunoSEQ multiplex PCR; TCRdb keeps only in-frame clonotypes and omits some of them. The sample holds roughly 74,000 clones. The source material was PBMCs. The TCR comes from a female donor in good health and CMV-seropositive. This sequence joins TRBV4-3 and TRBJ1-1; 9 bases are shared with TRBD1. The CDR3 is CASSLRDRVGKAFF. CDR3 nucleotide sequence: TGCGCCAGCAGCCTCCGGGACAGGGTGGGGAAAGCTTTCTTT.